The 29 T cell receptor beta chains below come from one sample, sequenced in a study of T cell repertoires in cytomegalovirus infection. For these receptors, no antigen is known. TCRdb ran MiXCR on the reads and lists one entry per CDR3 protein. The data contain 830,000 or so distinct CDR3 sequences, around a third of them seen just once; the ten biggest clones take up around 12%. Specimen: cultured CD8+ T cells from PBMCs, collected from culture after CMV antigen stimulation. These receptors were collected from a human donor in good health (CMV status not recorded). Some clones in this sample may be carry-over from other donors' samples.

The rearrangement joins TRBV24-1 to TRBJ2-2; 8 bases are shared with TRBD2. The CDR3 is 17 amino acids. V lost 6 bases to trimming and J lost 3 bases; unmatched junction nucleotides: 11. Germline loops: CDR1 KGHDR, CDR2 SFDVKD. CDR3 protein: CATSSLRGEKDTGELFF. Here the CDR3 DNA reads TGTGCCACCAGTTCCCTGCGGGGGGAAAAAGACACCGGGGAGCTGTTTTTT.

The chain employs TRBV7-9 and TRBJ1-5, with a possible D match to TRBD1 (5 bases). V was clipped by 6 bases and J by 0 bases, with 15 bases between them. The CDR3 contains 16 residues. CDR1 and CDR2 (germline): SEHNR, FQNEAQ (reference sequence). This CDR3 reads CASSGTGSYSNQPQHF. For the CDR3, the DNA is TGTGCCAGCAGTGGAACAGGCAGTTATAGCAATCAGCCCCAGCATTTT. The full variable domain, completed using reference TRBV7-9 and TRBJ1-5, is DTGVSQNPRHKITKRGQNVTFRCDPISEHNRLYWYRQTLGQGPEFLTYFQNEAQLEKSRLLSDRFSAERPKGSFSTLEIQRTEQGDSAMYLCASSGTGSYSNQPQHFGDGTRLSIL.

This chain uses TRBV7-9 with TRBJ2-2, with 11 bases aligning to TRBD2. This CDR3 spans 18 amino acids. V dropped 5 bases and J dropped 4; count of bases not matched to a gene: 12. Germline CDR1 reads SEHNR; CDR2 reads FQNEAQ (reference sequence). The CDR3 loop reads CASSPPVTSGARTGELFF. The DNA for the CDR3 is TGTGCCAGCAGCCCTCCCGTGACTAGCGGGGCGCGCACCGGGGAGCTGTTTTTT.

Written as DNA, the CDR3 is TGTGCCAGCAGCTTACTCGGCGGGGACAACAACACAGATACGCAGTATTTT. It translates to CASSLLGGDNNTDTQYF. V is TRBV3-1 and J is TRBJ2-3; D is tentatively TRBD1 or TRBD2 (6 bases each). Trimming left V 5 bases short and J 2 bases short, with 20 bases between. CDR3 length: 17 amino acids. The germline gives CDR1 LGHDT, CDR2 YNNKEL (reference sequence).

V is TRBV19 and J is TRBJ2-7; the match to TRBD1 covers 9 bases. V dropped 4 bases and J dropped 5; count of bases not matched to a gene: 12. The V gene's germline CDR1 is LNHDA and CDR2 SQIVND (reference sequence). The CDR3 length is 16 residues. CDR3 in amino acids: CASSRNRGLPTNEQYF. CDR3 DNA sequence: TGTGCCAGTAGTAGGAACAGGGGGCTTCCCACCAACGAGCAGTACTTC.

The chain links TRBV7-9 to TRBJ1-5, with TRBD1 matching over 8 bases. The CDR3 consists of 16 residues. V lost 5 bases to trimming and J lost 4 bases; unmatched junction nucleotides: 10. Per germline, CDR1 SEHNR and CDR2 FQNEAQ (reference sequence). CDR3 in amino acids: CASSTSDRGPNQPQHF. CDR3 nucleotide sequence: TGTGCCAGCAGCACATCTGACAGGGGACCTAATCAGCCCCAGCATTTT.

The chain employs TRBV5-4 and TRBJ1-1, with D unresolved. Germline-derived CDR1 and CDR2 are SGHNT and YYREEE (reference sequence). The CDR3 consists of 15 residues. V was cut by 2 bases and J by 4 bases, with 15 bases left in between. The CDR3 DNA reads TGTGCCAGCAGCTTTGGGGAGGTGGGCGGCACTGAAGCTTTCTTT. Translation: CASSFGEVGGTEAFF.

This chain joins TRBV12-3 or TRBV12-4 and TRBJ1-1; 12 bases agree with TRBD1. CDR3 length equals 15 residues. J lost 7 bases, V lost 7 bases, and 10 bases had no gene match. Written as DNA, the CDR3 is TGTGCCAGCATTCCCCGGGACAGGGGGCCGTATGAAGCTTTCTTT. This gives the protein CASIPRDRGPYEAFF.

This clonotype was seen a handful of times. The CDR3 nucleotides read TGTGCCAGTAGTCTGGGGGATCTCGTAGGAAATGAGCAGTTCTTC. Protein sequence: CASSLGDLVGNEQFF. This chain links TRBV19 with TRBJ2-1; D may correspond to TRBD1 or TRBD2 (5 bases each). This CDR3 spans 15 amino acids. Trimming stripped 5 bases from V and 7 bases from J, with 18 bases between. CDR1 and CDR2 from the germline V gene are LNHDA and SQIVND (reference sequence).

This clonotype has only a few counts. This chain joins TRBV7-6 and TRBJ2-1; 10 bases fit TRBD1. Germline loops: CDR1 SGHVS, CDR2 FNYEAQ. The trim removed 5 bases at V and 8 bases at J, leaving 9 bases unmatched. The CDR3 loop spans 15 amino acids. The CDR3 sequence: CASSLWDRGVDEQFF. The CDR3 bases are TGTGCCAGCAGCCTATGGGACAGGGGAGTTGATGAGCAGTTCTTC.

This clonotype was seen ten or more times. The chain employs TRBV7-8 and TRBJ1-1, with 7 bases aligning to TRBD1. With V trimmed by 0 bases and J by 0 bases, 4 bases remained unmatched. The length of the CDR3 is 16 residues. Germline CDR1 and CDR2: SGHVS and FQNEAQ. CDR3 in amino acids: CASSLARQGMNTEAFF. The CDR3 nucleotides are TGTGCCAGCAGCTTAGCGCGACAGGGAATGAACACTGAAGCTTTCTTT. Based on the CDR3 plus reference TRBV7-8 and TRBJ1-1, the full variable domain is GAGVSQSPRYKVAKRGQDVALRCDPISGHVSLFWYQQALGQGPEFLTYFQNEAQLDKSGLPSDRFFAERPEGSVSTLKIQRTQQEDSAVYLCASSLARQGMNTEAFFGQGTRLTVV.

This clonotype was detected only a few times. This sequence joins TRBV10-2 and TRBJ2-5; tentatively, D is TRBD2 (5 bases). CDR3 length: 15 amino acids. The germline V gene has CDR1 WSHSY and CDR2 SAAADI. Trimming removed 4 bases from V and 5 bases from J, with 17 bases in between. CDR3 coding DNA: TGCGCCAGCAGTGCGGACGGGAACATAGCGGAGACCCAGTACTTC. It translates to CASSADGNIAETQYF.

The CDR3: CASSHGIGQGPYEQYV. CDR3 DNA sequence: TGTGCCAGCAGCCACGGGATCGGACAGGGCCCATACGAGCAGTACGTC. V usage is TRBV12-3 or TRBV12-4 and J usage is TRBJ2-7, with 8 bases that match TRBD1. This CDR3 comprises 16 residues. V lost 6 bases, J lost 4 bases, and 14 bases stayed unmatched.

This chain links TRBV19 with TRBJ1-1, with 7 bases identical to TRBD1. Germline V gives CDR1 LNHDA, CDR2 SQIVND (reference sequence). The length of the CDR3 is 16 residues. V shed 9 bases and J 4 bases; nucleotides not matched to a gene: 17. DNA for the CDR3: TGTGCCAGCCGAATAAGCCTGACAGGGACGGGCACTGAAGCTTTCTTT. Its protein is CASRISLTGTGTEAFF.

The sample holds many counts of this clonotype. The V call is TRBV7-6, the J call TRBJ2-7, with 9 bases matching TRBD1. The ends lost 8 bases at V and 2 bases at J; junction bases unmatched: 1. Germline-derived CDR1 and CDR2 are SGHVS and FNYEAQ. The CDR3 loop spans 12 amino acids. CDR3 DNA: TGTGCCAGCGGACAGGGGCCCTACGAGCAGTACTTC. Translation: CASGQGPYEQYF.

A remark on this clonotype: This may arise from a read error, as a much more abundant clone is one base away. The chain joins TRBV7-2 to TRBJ1-4, with D perhaps TRBD1 (5 bases). The CDR3 totals 14 residues. The germline CDR1 and CDR2 sequences are SGHTA and FQGNSA. The DNA of the CDR3 is TGTGCCAGCAGCTCAGGGAGAACTAATGAAAAACCGTTTTTT. Amino acid sequence: CASSSGRTNEKPFF.

This clonotype was counted a few times. The chain employs TRBV28 and TRBJ2-5; D perhaps matches TRBD1 (5 bases). Trimming left V 8 bases short and J 5 bases short, with 12 bases between. Germline V gene lookup returns CDR1 MDHEN and CDR2 SYDVKM. The length of the CDR3 is 12 residues. The CDR3 is CASGAGLETQYF. The CDR3 nucleotides read TGTGCCAGCGGGGCAGGGCTGGAGACCCAGTACTTC.

In this sample, this clonotype turned up a few times. CDR3 bases: TGTGCCAGCTCACCACCGGCAGGGGCCCTTAACGAGACCCAGTACTTC. Protein sequence: CASSPPAGALNETQYF. The V and J genes are TRBV18 and TRBJ2-5, with D possibly being TRBD1 (6 bases). The CDR3 has 16 residues. The ends were cut back, 0 bases at V and 5 bases at J, with 16 bases in the middle. The germline gives CDR1 KGHSH, CDR2 LQKENI.

The CDR3 loop reads CASSEWSGGQGTQYF. CDR3 nucleotides: TGTGCCAGCAGTGAATGGAGCGGGGGCCAGGGGACCCAGTACTTC. The chain links TRBV2 to TRBJ2-5; 8 bases match TRBD2. Trimming cost V 2 bases and J 7 bases; bases outside gene matches: 9. CDR3 length equals 15 residues. The germline CDR1 and CDR2 sequences are SNHLY and FYNNEI.

This chain uses TRBV6-1 with TRBJ2-7; D is uncertain. Deletions cut 0 bases from V and 4 bases from J, with 10 bases between. The germline V gene encodes CDR1 MNHNS and CDR2 SASEGT. The CDR3 has 14 residues. The CDR3 DNA reads as TGTGCCAGCAGTGAAGCCTCCTGGGGATACGAGCAGTACTTC. It yields the protein CASSEASWGYEQYF.

The CDR3 DNA follows: TGTGCCAGCACCCCTACAGGGGGCTCTGGAAACACCATATATTTT. The encoded protein is CASTPTGGSGNTIYF. The chain has TRBV7-6 and TRBJ1-3, with 8 bases lining up with TRBD1. J lost 0 bases, V lost 7 bases, and 5 bases had no gene match. Germline V lookup: CDR1 SGHVS, CDR2 FNYEAQ. This CDR3 has 15 amino acids. The full variable domain, its missing parts supplied by reference TRBV7-6 and TRBJ1-3, is GAGVSQSPRYKVTKRGQDVALRCDPISGHVSLYWYRQALGQGPEFLTYFNYEAQQDKSGLPNDRFSAERPEGSISTLTIQRTEQRDSAMYRCASTPTGGSGNTIYFGEGSWLTVV.

Ten or more counts support this clonotype. The junction does not match germline at one end; this may be a read error. This chain uses TRBV9 with TRBJ1-1; D unclear. Germline-derived CDR1 and CDR2 are SGDLS and YYNGEE. CDR3 length: 13 residues. The CDR3 bases are TGTGCCAGCAGTGTAGGTATGAACACTGAAGCTTTCTTT. Translation: CASSVGMNTEAFF.

This chain uses TRBV6-6 with TRBJ1-2; D unclear. Germline values: CDR1 MNHNY, CDR2 SVGAGI (reference sequence). Trimming removed 9 bases at V and 0 bases at J, with 14 bases between. This CDR3 comprises 14 residues. CDR3 sequence reads: CASDASVANYGYTF. In DNA, the CDR3 is TGTGCCAGTGACGCATCAGTAGCTAACTATGGCTACACCTTC.

The V gene is TRBV4-1, the J gene TRBJ1-3, with 11 bases matching TRBD1. J was trimmed by 0 bases and V by 4 bases; bases with no gene match: 8. In germline, CDR1 is MGHRA, CDR2 YSYEKL. The CDR3 length is 18 residues. DNA for the CDR3: TGCGCCAGCAGCCCCCGGGACAGGGGGGACTCCTCTGGAAACACCATATATTTT. Its translation: CASSPRDRGDSSGNTIYF.

This clonotype turned up a few times. The rearrangement joins TRBV9 to TRBJ2-7; a weak D match, TRBD2 (5 bases). The CDR3 runs to 17 residues. Germline lookup yields CDR1 SGDLS and CDR2 YYNGEE. Trimming took off 0 bases at V and 0 bases at J, with 16 bases between the two ends. CDR3: CASSVEMAGVSSYEQYF. The CDR3 DNA is TGTGCCAGCAGCGTAGAGATGGCGGGCGTTAGCTCCTACGAGCAGTACTTC.

The table lists this clonotype with a few counts. The chain couples TRBV7-2 to TRBJ1-3, with D perhaps matching TRBD1 (5 bases). The CDR3 covers 16 residues. CDR1 is SGHTA, CDR2 FQGNSA, per germline. V lost 5 bases and J 0 bases, leaving 14 bases between the germline ends. The CDR3 loop reads CASSRSQGDSGNTIYF. DNA of the CDR3: TGTGCCAGCAGCCGTAGCCAAGGGGACTCTGGAAACACCATATATTTT.

This chain connects TRBV10-3 to TRBJ2-7, with 7 bases matching TRBD2. The CDR3 totals 13 residues. Trimming cost V 6 bases and J 3 bases; bases outside gene matches: 5. The germline gives CDR1 ENHRY, CDR2 SYGVKD. For the CDR3, the DNA is TGTGCCATCAGGAGGGACTACCACTACGAGCAGTACGTC. Its translation: CAIRRDYHYEQYV.

The rearrangement uses TRBV12-5 and TRBJ1-1, with no clear D. V was pared by 6 bases and J by 6 bases, with 8 bases between. In germline, CDR1 is LGHNT, CDR2 FRNRAP. CDR3 length: 11 residues. CDR3 in amino acids: CASGGNAEAFF. The DNA for the CDR3 is TGTGCTAGTGGGGGGAATGCTGAAGCTTTCTTT.

V and J are TRBV14 and TRBJ2-1, with 8 bases fitting TRBD2. Per germline, CDR1 SGHDN and CDR2 FVKESK. The V gene end was trimmed by 4 bases and the J gene end by 4 bases; junction bases not matched to a gene: 6. CDR3 length: 15 amino acids. The CDR3 region is CASSLPGGPYNEQFF. The CDR3 DNA follows: TGTGCCAGCAGCCTCCCGGGGGGGCCGTACAATGAGCAGTTCTTC.